This TCR beta chain was observed in a study of identical twins. TCRdb re-derived calls from the 5' RACE reads in MiXCR, one entry per CDR3 protein. The sample includes 500,000 to 650,000 distinct CDR3 sequences, about 20% seen only once; the top ten take approximately 0.49%. The CDR3 consists of 13 residues. Trimming pared 2 bases from V and 2 bases from J, leaving 7 bases between. CDR1 SNHLY and CDR2 FYNNEI come from the germline V gene. This sample also appeared in a second study, on yellow fever vaccine responses in identical twins.

This receptor was identified in a woman between 18 and 30 years old in good health. The V and J genes are TRBV2 and TRBJ2-7; possibly TRBD1 for D (5 bases). What was sequenced was CD4+ T cells sorted from blood. The CDR3: CASSEQGTYEQYV. CDR3 bases: TGTGCCAGCAGTGAACAGGGAACCTACGAGCAGTACGTC.